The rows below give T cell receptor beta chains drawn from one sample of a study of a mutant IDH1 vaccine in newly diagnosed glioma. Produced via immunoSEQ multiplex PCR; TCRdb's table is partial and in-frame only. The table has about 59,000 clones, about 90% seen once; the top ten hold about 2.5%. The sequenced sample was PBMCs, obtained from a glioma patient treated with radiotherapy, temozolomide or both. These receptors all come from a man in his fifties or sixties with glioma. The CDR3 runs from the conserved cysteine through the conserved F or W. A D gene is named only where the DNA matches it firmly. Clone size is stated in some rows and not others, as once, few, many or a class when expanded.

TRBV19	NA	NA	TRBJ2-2	CASIRRPGLATLGTGELFF	TGTGCCAGTATCCGGCGACCGGGCCTCGCCACGTTGGGCACCGGGGAGCTGTTTTTT
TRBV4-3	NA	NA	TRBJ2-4	CASSQDSKGSKNIQYF	TGCGCCAGCAGCCAAGATAGTAAGGGATCCAAAAACATTCAGTACTTC
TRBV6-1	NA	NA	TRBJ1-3	CASFYAFENTIYF	TGTGCCAGCTTTTACGCGTTCGAAAACACCATATATTTT
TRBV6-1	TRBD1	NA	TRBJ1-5	CASTRTGEGQPQHF	TGTGCCAGCACCCGGACAGGGGAGGGTCAGCCCCAGCATTTT
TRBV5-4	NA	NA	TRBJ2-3	CASRATSTDTQYF	TGTGCCAGCAGAGCTACGAGCACAGATACGCAGTATTTT
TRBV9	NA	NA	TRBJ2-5	CASSVETSVETQYF	TGTGCCAGCAGCGTAGAGACCTCGGTCGAGACCCAGTACTTC
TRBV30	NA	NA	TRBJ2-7	CAWSVTIAYEQYF	TGTGCCTGGAGTGTAACAATAGCCTACGAGCAGTACTTC
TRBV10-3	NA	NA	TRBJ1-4	CAIGKRTGATNEKLFF	TGTGCCATCGGGAAAAGAACAGGAGCCACTAATGAAAAACTGTTTTTT
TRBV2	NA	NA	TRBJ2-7	CASSPPDDAQQGYF	TGTGCCAGCAGTCCCCCCGACGACGCACAACAGGGGTACTTC
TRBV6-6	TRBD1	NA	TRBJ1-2	CASTHQGGDGYTF	TGTGCCAGCACCCACCAGGGGGGGGATGGCTACACCTTC
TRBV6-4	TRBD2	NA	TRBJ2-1	CASSAQLAGAGYEQFF	TGTGCCAGCAGTGCACAACTAGCGGGAGCGGGCTATGAGCAGTTCTTC
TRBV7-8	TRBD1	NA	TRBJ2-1	CASRSRTGGYNEQFF	TGTGCCAGCAGGTCCAGGACAGGGGGCTACAATGAGCAGTTCTTC
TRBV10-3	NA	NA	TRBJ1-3	CAISEFSGNTIYF	TGTGCCATCAGTGAGTTCTCTGGAAACACCATATATTTT
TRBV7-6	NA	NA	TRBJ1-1	CASSLARGTEAFF	TGTGCCAGCAGCTTGGCCAGGGGCACTGAAGCTTTCTTT
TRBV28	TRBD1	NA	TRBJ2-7	CASSLIFRGQGDEQYF	TGTGCCAGCAGTTTGATTTTTAGGGGACAGGGGGACGAGCAGTACTTC
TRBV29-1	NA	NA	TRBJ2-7	CSVEEPFSYEQYF	TGCAGCGTTGAAGAACCTTTCTCCTACGAGCAGTACTTC
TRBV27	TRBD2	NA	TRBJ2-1	CASSLSRREGRDEQFF	TGTGCCAGCAGTTTATCCAGGCGGGAGGGCCGAGATGAGCAGTTCTTC
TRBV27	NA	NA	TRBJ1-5	CASSSSIRNQPQHF	TGTGCCAGCAGTTCCTCGATAAGGAATCAGCCCCAGCATTTT
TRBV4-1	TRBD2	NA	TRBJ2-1	CASSQDPTGGPSSYNEQFF	TGCGCCAGCAGCCAAGATCCGACGGGGGGGCCGAGCTCCTACAATGAGCAGTTCTTC
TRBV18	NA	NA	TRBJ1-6	CASSPILGTSSSYNSPLHF	TGTGCCAGCTCACCAATCTTGGGCACTTCGAGCTCCTATAATTCACCCCTCCACTTT
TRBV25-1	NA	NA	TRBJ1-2	CASSDLNYGYTF	TGTGCCAGCAGTGACTTAAACTATGGCTACACCTTC
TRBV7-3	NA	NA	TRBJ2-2	CASSPRGYTGELFF	TGTGCCAGCAGCCCTCGCGGCTACACCGGGGAGCTGTTTTTT
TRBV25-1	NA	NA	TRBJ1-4	CASSELVGTALFF	TGTGCCAGCAGTGAGCTAGTAGGGACCGCTCTGTTTTTT
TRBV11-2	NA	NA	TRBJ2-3	CASSLVGGPPADTQYF	TGTGCCAGCAGCTTAGTCGGGGGCCCTCCTGCAGATACGCAGTATTTT
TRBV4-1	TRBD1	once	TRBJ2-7	CASSQGTGGAYEQYF	TGCGCCAGCAGCCAAGGGACAGGGGGCGCGTACGAGCAGTACTTC
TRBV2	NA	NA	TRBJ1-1	CASSGGLGGNTEAFF	TGTGCCAGCAGTGGGGGCCTAGGAGGGAACACTGAAGCTTTCTTT
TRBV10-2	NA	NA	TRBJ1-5	CASSPTGSNQPQHF	TGCGCCAGCAGCCCTACAGGGAGCAATCAGCCCCAGCATTTT
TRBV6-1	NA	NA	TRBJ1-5	CASAKGQGHQPQHF	TGTGCCAGCGCGAAGGGCCAGGGTCATCAGCCCCAGCATTTT